This paragraph covers one TCR beta chain sequence. The source of the sample is a study of shared clonotypes between healthy human individuals. On the study more broadly: Per donor, three plates held CD4 naive cells, three held CD4 memory, two held CD8 naive and one held CD8 memory.

V dropped 2 bases and J dropped 2 bases, with 12 bases sitting between them. The CDR3 contains 15 residues. Germline V CDR1 and CDR2: SGHNT, YYREEE (reference sequence). Assay used: immunoSEQ multiplex PCR; TCRdb lists only in-frame clones, some missing. The sample lists 170,000 or so clones, approximately 62% occurring once. HIV-negative, healthy adults without recent acute infections or vaccinations were the donors. The split of CD4+ cells yielded CD45RA+ naive and CD45RA-negative memory subsets. This chain joins TRBV5-4 and TRBJ2-3; D remains unclear. The material sequenced was memory CD4+ T cells sorted from blood. Subset defined: CD45RA-negative fraction. The receptor comes from a man under 40 in good health. Written as DNA, the CDR3 is TGTGCCAGCAGCTTCGGAGATCCAAACACAGATACGCAGTATTTT. The encoded protein is CASSFGDPNTDTQYF.